This T cell receptor beta chain is from a study of OX40 agonist ivuxolimab in advanced cancers. V lost 2 bases and J lost 8, with 17 bases in between. Germline-derived CDR1 and CDR2 are SGHDT and YYEEEE. The CDR3 length is 15 residues. Generated by immunoSEQ multiplex PCR, the TCRdb table keeps only in-frame clones and is missing some. The data hold fewer than 55,000 clones, with about 81% observed a single time. The clonotype originates from an adult with an advanced solid tumor such as melanoma, head and neck, liver or kidney cancer. The sequences come from CD4+ or CD8+ T cells sorted from blood, collected in a trial of the OX40 agonist ivuxolimab. J is TRBJ2-1 and V is TRBV5-6; D may match TRBD1 or TRBD2 (6 bases each). CDR3 sequence reads: CASSLTSGGPDEQFF. The CDR3 DNA reads TGTGCCAGCAGCTTAACCTCTGGGGGGCCGGATGAGCAGTTCTTC.